This T cell receptor (beta chain) emerged from a study of shared clonotypes between healthy human individuals. Study-wide background: Per donor, three plates held CD4 naive cells, three held CD4 memory, two held CD8 naive and one held CD8 memory.

Germline CDR1 is MGHRA and CDR2 is YSYEKL. The V end lost 8 bases, the J end lost 5 bases, and 21 bases lay between the germline ends. The CDR3 spans 15 residues. Study-level points and caveats: Around 5% of naive CD4 clonotypes were shared across several donors.

Per sorted-subset replicate PCR, input was approximately 0.2 ug DNA, representing around 28,000 T cell genomes. The method was immunoSEQ multiplex PCR; TCRdb's version includes in-frame clones alone and lacks a portion of them. Of about 680,000 clones listed, about 90% are singletons. Terminally differentiated effector memory CD45RA+ cells were left out of the naive CD8 fraction, which was CD45RO-negative and positively selected for CCR7. The healthy adult donors were HIV-negative and reported no recent acute infections or vaccinations. This clone was counted a single time. Antigen: not known. Sequenced input: naive CD8+ T cells sorted from blood. This TCR came from a man between 25 and 39 years old in good health. V and J are TRBV4-1 and TRBJ2-5, with D perhaps TRBD1 or TRBD2 (6 bases each). CDR3 sequence reads: CASSLGGAVGETQYF. CDR3 nucleotides: TGCGCCAGCTCTCTCGGGGGCGCAGTCGGTGAGACCCAGTACTTC.